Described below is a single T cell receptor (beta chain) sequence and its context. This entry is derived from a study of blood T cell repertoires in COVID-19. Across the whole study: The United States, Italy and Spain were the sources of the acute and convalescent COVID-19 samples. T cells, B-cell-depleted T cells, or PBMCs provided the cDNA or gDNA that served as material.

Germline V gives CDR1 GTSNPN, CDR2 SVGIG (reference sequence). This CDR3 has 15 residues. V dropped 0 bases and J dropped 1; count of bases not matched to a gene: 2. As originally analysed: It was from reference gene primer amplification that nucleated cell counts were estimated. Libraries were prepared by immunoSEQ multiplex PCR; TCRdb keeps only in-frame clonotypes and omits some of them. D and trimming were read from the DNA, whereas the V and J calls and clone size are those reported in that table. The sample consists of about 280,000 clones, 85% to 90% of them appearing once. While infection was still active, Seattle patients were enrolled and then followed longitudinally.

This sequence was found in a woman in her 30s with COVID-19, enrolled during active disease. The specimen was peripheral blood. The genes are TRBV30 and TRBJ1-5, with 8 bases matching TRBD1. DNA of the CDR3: TGTGCCTGGAGTGTACAGGGGGGGAGCAATCAGCCCCAGCATTTT. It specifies CAWSVQGGSNQPQHF.